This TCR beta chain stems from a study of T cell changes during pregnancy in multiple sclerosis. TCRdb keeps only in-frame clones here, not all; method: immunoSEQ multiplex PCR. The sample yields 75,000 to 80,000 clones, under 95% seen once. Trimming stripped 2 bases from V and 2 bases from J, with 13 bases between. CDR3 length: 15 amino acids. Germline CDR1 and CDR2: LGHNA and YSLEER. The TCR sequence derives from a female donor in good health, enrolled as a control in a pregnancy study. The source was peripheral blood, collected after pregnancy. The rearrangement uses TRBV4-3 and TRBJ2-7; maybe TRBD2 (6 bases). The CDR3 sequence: CASSQKAGETYEQYF. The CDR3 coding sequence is TGCGCCAGCAGCCAAAAAGCGGGCGAGACCTACGAGCAGTACTTC.